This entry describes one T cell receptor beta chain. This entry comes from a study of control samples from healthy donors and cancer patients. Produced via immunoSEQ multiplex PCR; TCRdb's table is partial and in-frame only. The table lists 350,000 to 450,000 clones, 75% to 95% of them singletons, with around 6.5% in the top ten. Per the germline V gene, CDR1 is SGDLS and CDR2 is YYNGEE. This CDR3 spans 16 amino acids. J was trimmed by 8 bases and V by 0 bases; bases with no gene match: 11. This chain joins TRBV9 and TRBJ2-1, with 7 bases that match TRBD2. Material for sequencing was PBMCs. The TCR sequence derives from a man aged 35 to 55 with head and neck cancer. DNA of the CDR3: TGTGCCAGCAGCGTAGAGTGGCGGGAGCTTGATGATGAGCAGTTCTTC. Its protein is CASSVEWRELDDEQFF.